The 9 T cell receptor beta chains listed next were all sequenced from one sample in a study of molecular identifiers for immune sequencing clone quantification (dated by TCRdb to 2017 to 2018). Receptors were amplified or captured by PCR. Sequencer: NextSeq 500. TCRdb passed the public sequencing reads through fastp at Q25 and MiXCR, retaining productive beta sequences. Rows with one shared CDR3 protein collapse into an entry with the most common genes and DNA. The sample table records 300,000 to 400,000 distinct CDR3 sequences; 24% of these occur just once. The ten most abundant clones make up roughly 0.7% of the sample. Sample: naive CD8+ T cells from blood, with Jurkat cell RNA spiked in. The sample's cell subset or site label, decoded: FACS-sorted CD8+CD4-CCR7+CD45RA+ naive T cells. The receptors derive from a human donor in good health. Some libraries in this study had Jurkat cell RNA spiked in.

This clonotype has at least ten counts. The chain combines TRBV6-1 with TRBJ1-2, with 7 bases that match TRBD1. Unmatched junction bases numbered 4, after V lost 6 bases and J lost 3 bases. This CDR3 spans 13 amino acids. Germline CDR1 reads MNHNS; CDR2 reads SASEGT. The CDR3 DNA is TGTGCCAGCAGAGAACAGGGGTACTATGGCTACACCTTC. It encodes CASREQGYYGYTF.

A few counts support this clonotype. The CDR3 is CASSFTRSHEAFF. The CDR3 DNA reads TGTGCCAGCAGTTTTACCCGGTCTCATGAAGCTTTCTTT. The V gene is TRBV27, the J gene TRBJ1-1; D is ambiguous. Trimming cost V 3 bases and J 7 bases, with 12 bases left between them. Per germline, CDR1 MNHEY and CDR2 SMNVEV (reference sequence). CDR3 length: 13 amino acids.

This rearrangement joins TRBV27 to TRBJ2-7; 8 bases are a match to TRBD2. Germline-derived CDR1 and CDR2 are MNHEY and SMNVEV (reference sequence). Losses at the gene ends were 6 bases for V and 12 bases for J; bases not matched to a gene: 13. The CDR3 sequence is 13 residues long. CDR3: CASRTTIAGGPYF. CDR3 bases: TGTGCCAGCAGGACGACGATTGCGGGAGGTCCGTACTTC.

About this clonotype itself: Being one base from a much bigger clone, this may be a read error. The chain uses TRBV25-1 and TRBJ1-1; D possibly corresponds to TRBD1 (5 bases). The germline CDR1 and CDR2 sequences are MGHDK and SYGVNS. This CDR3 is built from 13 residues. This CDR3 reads CASSDGGYTEASF. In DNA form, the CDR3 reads TGTGCCAGCAGTGACGGGGGGTACACTGAAGCTTCCTTT. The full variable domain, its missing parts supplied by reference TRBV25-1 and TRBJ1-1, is EADIYQTPRYLVIGTGKKITLECSQTMGHDKMYWYQQDPGMELHLIHYSYGVNSTEKGDLSSESTVSRIRTEHFPLTLESARPSHTSQYLCASSDGGYTEASFGQGTRLTVV.

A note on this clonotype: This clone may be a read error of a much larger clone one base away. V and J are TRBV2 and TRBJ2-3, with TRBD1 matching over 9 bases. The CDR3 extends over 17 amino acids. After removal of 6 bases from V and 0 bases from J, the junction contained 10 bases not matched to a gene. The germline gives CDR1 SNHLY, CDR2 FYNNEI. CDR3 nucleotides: TGTGCCAGCAGGAAGAGACAGGGGGGTTCTAGCACAGATACGCAGTATTTT. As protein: CASRKRQGGSSTDTQYF.

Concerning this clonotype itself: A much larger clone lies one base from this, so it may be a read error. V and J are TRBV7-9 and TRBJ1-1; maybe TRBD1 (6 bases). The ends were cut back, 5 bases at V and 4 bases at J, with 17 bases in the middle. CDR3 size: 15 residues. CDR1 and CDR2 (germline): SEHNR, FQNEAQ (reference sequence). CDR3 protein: CASSRSRGSSTEAFF. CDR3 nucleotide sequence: TGTGCCAGCAGCAGAAGCAGGGGCTCGAGCACTGAAGCTTTCTTT.

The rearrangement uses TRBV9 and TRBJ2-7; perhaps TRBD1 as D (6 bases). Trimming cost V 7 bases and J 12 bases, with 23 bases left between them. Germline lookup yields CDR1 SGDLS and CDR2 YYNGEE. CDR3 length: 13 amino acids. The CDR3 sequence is CASRPGDSYKRYF. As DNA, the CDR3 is TGTGCCAGCCGCCCAGGGGATTCCTACAAGCGGTACTTC.

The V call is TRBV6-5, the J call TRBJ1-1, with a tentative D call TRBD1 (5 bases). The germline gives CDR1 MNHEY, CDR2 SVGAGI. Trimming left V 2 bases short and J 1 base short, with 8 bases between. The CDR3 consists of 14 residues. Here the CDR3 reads CASSYTGGNTEAFF. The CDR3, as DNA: TGTGCCAGCAGTTACACGGGGGGGAACACTGAAGCTTTCTTT.

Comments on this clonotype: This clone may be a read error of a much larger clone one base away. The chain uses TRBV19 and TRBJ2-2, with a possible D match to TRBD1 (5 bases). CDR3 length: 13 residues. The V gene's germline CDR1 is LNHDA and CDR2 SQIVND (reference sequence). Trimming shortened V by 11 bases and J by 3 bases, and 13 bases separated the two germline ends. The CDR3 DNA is TGTGCCGTGGCAGGGCCTTACACCGGGGAGCTGTTTTTT. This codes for CAVAGPYTGELFF.